The 19 T cell receptor beta chains below all came from one sample that was sequenced in a study of cytomegalovirus exposure and HLA in healthy donors. With 60 Vbeta and 13 Jbeta primers, the PCR was carried out. TCRdb's table, derived via immunoSEQ multiplex PCR, lists solely in-frame clones and lacks some. The sample lists some 150,000 clones, around 79% occurring once. Sequences were obtained from PBMCs. The receptor source for this set is a young man in good health and CMV-seropositive.

J is TRBJ2-7 and V is TRBV27; 10 bases agree with TRBD1. CDR1 is MNHEY and CDR2 is SMNVEV in the germline V gene (reference sequence). The CDR3 covers 13 residues. The ends lost 6 bases at V and 6 bases at J; junction bases unmatched: 5. The CDR3 coding sequence is TGTGCCAGCAGCTCCAGGACAGGGGGCGAGCAGTACTTC. Translated: CASSSRTGGEQYF.

This chain links TRBV6-1 with TRBJ1-2; TRBD1 agrees at 9 bases. The germline V gene has CDR1 MNHNS and CDR2 SASEGT. The CDR3 consists of 15 residues. Trimming cost V 5 bases and J 4 bases; bases outside gene matches: 8. The CDR3 spells CASSPTGQGGYGYTF. CDR3 nucleotides: TGTGCCAGCAGTCCAACGGGACAGGGTGGCTATGGCTACACCTTC.

The J gene is TRBJ2-1, the V gene TRBV27; no clear D gene. The CDR3 runs to 12 residues. Trimming cost V 5 bases and J 8 bases, with 10 bases left between them. The germline V gene has CDR1 MNHEY and CDR2 SMNVEV (reference sequence). In nucleotides, the CDR3 is TGTGCCAGCAGTCCGACGGGTGATGAGCAGTTCTTC. This encodes CASSPTGDEQFF.

The CDR3 loop reads CASSLRGNDNQPQHF. As DNA, the CDR3 is TGTGCCAGCAGCTTACGGGGAAATGACAATCAGCCCCAGCATTTT. The chain employs TRBV7-9 and TRBJ1-5; the D is unclear. Germline CDR1 SEHNR, CDR2 FQNEAQ (reference sequence). CDR3 length equals 15 residues. Trimming took off 2 bases at V and 3 bases at J, with 11 bases between the two ends.

This chain uses TRBV6-1 with TRBJ1-1; D ambiguous. Germline loops: CDR1 MNHNS, CDR2 SASEGT. Trimming took off 2 bases at V and 1 base at J, with 8 bases between the two ends. The length of the CDR3 is 14 residues. The CDR3, as DNA: TGTGCCAGCAGTGAACACACAGCGAACACTGAAGCTTTCTTT. Translation: CASSEHTANTEAFF.

The gene calls are TRBV19 and TRBJ2-1; D is possibly TRBD2 (5 bases). Germline loops: CDR1 LNHDA, CDR2 SQIVND (reference sequence). Trimming pared 5 bases from V and 6 bases from J, leaving 14 bases between. The CDR3 has 14 residues. The CDR3 DNA is TGTGCCAGTAGTGGGCTAGCTGGGCGCAATGAGCAGTTCTTC. Protein: CASSGLAGRNEQFF. Using reference TRBV19 and TRBJ2-1 for the parts outside the CDR3, the full variable domain is DGGITQSPKYLFRKEGQNVTLSCEQNLNHDAMYWYRQDPGQGLRLIYYSQIVNDFQKGDIAEGYSVSREKKESFPLTVTSAQKNPTAFYLCASSGLAGRNEQFFGPGTRLTVL.

This clone was seen only a few times. The chain joins TRBV5-4 to TRBJ2-5; 7 nucleotides match TRBD1. CDR1 and CDR2 (germline): SGHNT, YYREEE (reference sequence). The CDR3 contains 15 residues. The V and J ends lost 4 bases and 0 bases, in that order; junction bases with no gene match: 6. The CDR3 DNA reads TGTGCCAGCAGCACGAACAGGGGCTACCAAGAGACCCAGTACTTC. This gives the protein CASSTNRGYQETQYF.

This rearrangement joins TRBV18 to TRBJ2-7; the match to TRBD2 covers 14 bases. V lost 6 bases and J lost 7; bases outside the gene matches: 8. This CDR3 is 15 amino acids long. Germline CDR1 is KGHSH and CDR2 is LQKENI. The chain's CDR3 is CASSRGLAGVEEQYF. CDR3 coding DNA: TGTGCCAGCTCTCGGGGACTAGCGGGAGTGGAAGAGCAGTACTTC.

The chain has TRBV7-9 and TRBJ1-1, with no clear D. The V and J ends lost 1 base and 1 base respectively, with 10 bases between them. The CDR3 has 15 residues. CDR1 SEHNR and CDR2 FQNEAQ come from the germline V gene (reference sequence). CDR3 loop: CASSLDGLENTEAFF. The CDR3 bases are TGTGCCAGCAGCTTAGACGGACTCGAGAACACTGAAGCTTTCTTT.

The chain carries TRBV19 and TRBJ2-3, with D perhaps TRBD2 (6 bases). The germline V gene has CDR1 LNHDA and CDR2 SQIVND (reference sequence). The CDR3 extends over 15 amino acids. The V gene lost 7 bases and the J gene lost 4 bases, with 18 bases spanning the gap. DNA for the CDR3: TGTGCCAGTACTCAAAGACTAGGGGTTCCAGATACGCAGTATTTT. Translation gives CASTQRLGVPDTQYF.

V gene TRBV6-1 combines with J gene TRBJ2-7, with TRBD2 as a possible D gene (5 bases). This CDR3 region has 13 residues. V shed 6 bases and J shed 5 bases, with 14 bases lying between them. Germline CDR1 reads MNHNS; CDR2 reads SASEGT. The CDR3, as DNA: TGTGCCAGCAGCGTCACGGGGTGGGACGAGCAGTACTTC. Its translation is CASSVTGWDEQYF.

CDR3 DNA sequence: TGCGCCAGCAGCCAAGATTGGGGACAGGGCGGTGGAAACACCATATATTTT. It translates to CASSQDWGQGGGNTIYF. The J gene is TRBJ1-3, the V gene TRBV4-3, with TRBD1 matching 9 bases. This CDR3 contains 17 residues. Germline V gives CDR1 LGHNA, CDR2 YSLEER. V trimming: 0 bases; J trimming: 3 bases; junction bases outside the gene matches: 6.

The CDR3 is CASSPLTDAGSGYTF. The CDR3 coding sequence is TGTGCCAGCTCACCGCTGACCGACGCGGGGAGTGGCTACACCTTC. This sequence joins TRBV18 and TRBJ1-2; D gene uncertain. The CDR3 covers 15 residues. Germline values: CDR1 KGHSH, CDR2 LQKENI. The V end was cut by 3 bases, the J end by 7 bases, with 18 bases between.

V gene TRBV7-2 combines with J gene TRBJ1-2; TRBD1 aligns across 7 bases. Germline V gene sequence: CDR1 SGHTA, CDR2 FQGNSA. CDR3 size: 17 residues. The ends lost 5 bases at V and 4 bases at J; junction bases unmatched: 16. This CDR3 reads CASSTDREILGVYGYTF. DNA of the CDR3: TGTGCCAGCAGCACCGACAGGGAGATCTTAGGGGTCTATGGCTACACCTTC.

The chain's CDR3 is CASSPRDRTTDTQYF. The CDR3 DNA reads TGTGCCAGCTCCCCCCGGGACAGAACCACAGATACGCAGTATTTT. V usage is TRBV18 and J usage is TRBJ2-3; TRBD1 matches at 7 bases. The CDR3 runs 15 residues. Germline trimming cut 6 bases from V and 2 bases from J; bases unmatched to any gene: 8. Germline CDR1 and CDR2: KGHSH and LQKENI.

The rearrangement joins TRBV11-1 to TRBJ2-5, with D perhaps matching TRBD2 (6 bases). The CDR3 length is 14 residues. Trimming pared 3 bases from V and 2 bases from J, leaving 10 bases between. The germline CDR1 and CDR2 sequences are SGHAT and FQDESV (reference sequence). CDR3 in amino acids: CASSFNSGQETQYF. The CDR3 DNA sequence: TGTGCCAGCAGCTTTAATAGCGGACAAGAGACCCAGTACTTC. Full variable domain (missing parts from reference TRBV11-1 and TRBJ2-5): EAEVAQSPRYKITEKSQAVAFWCDPISGHATLYWYRQILGQGPELLVQFQDESVVDDSQLPKDRFSAERLKGVDSTLKIQPAELGDSAMYLCASSFNSGQETQYFGPGTRLLVL.

The CDR3 DNA follows: TGCGCCAGCAGCATCAGGCCCCCGGGGGATACGCAGTATTTT. Translation: CASSIRPPGDTQYF. The gene calls are TRBV5-1 and TRBJ2-3, with D perhaps matching TRBD2 (5 bases). V was cut by 4 bases and J by 6 bases, with 15 bases left in between. Per germline, CDR1 SGHRS and CDR2 YFSETQ. CDR3 size: 14 residues.

V usage is TRBV19 and J usage is TRBJ1-2; D is unresolved. Trimming cost V 1 base and J 4 bases, with 16 bases left between them. Germline lookup yields CDR1 LNHDA and CDR2 SQIVND (reference sequence). The CDR3 spans 16 residues. The CDR3 nucleotides read TGTGCCAGTAGTATAGGAGCAAGCCTCCAACCCTATGGCTACACCTTC. Its protein product is CASSIGASLQPYGYTF.

The V gene is TRBV18, the J gene TRBJ1-4; D gene ambiguous. The CDR3 loop spans 17 amino acids. V was pared by 2 bases and J by 2 bases, with 15 bases between. Per the germline V gene, CDR1 is KGHSH and CDR2 is LQKENI. In DNA form, the CDR3 reads TGTGCCAGCTCACCAGCACTACTCGGCACCACTAATGAAAAACTGTTTTTT. The encoded protein is CASSPALLGTTNEKLFF.